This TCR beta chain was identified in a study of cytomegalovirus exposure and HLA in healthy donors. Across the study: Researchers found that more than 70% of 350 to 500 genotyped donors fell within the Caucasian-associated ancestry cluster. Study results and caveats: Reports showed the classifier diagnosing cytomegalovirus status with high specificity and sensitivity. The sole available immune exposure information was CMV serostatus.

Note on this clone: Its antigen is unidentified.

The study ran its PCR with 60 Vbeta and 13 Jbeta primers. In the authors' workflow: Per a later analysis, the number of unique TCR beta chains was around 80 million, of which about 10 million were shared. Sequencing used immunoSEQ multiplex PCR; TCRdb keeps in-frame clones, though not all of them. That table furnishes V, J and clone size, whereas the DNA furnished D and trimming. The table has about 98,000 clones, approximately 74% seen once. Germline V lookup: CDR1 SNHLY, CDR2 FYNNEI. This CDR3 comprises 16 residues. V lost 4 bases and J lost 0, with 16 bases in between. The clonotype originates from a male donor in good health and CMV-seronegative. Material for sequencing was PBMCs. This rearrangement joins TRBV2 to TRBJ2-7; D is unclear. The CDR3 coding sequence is TGTGCCAGCAGTGTTTTCAGACTTGGGTACTCCTACGAGCAGTACTTC. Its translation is CASSVFRLGYSYEQYF.